Listed below are T cell receptor beta chains from one sample, sequenced in a study of cytomegalovirus exposure and HLA in healthy donors. TCRdb's copy holds only in-frame clones and misses some; the assay was immunoSEQ multiplex PCR. Of about 180,000 clones listed, around 76% were seen once; the top ten hold under 2.5%. The specimen sequenced was PBMCs. Receptors originate from a woman younger than 45 in good health and CMV-seropositive. CDR3s include the opening cysteine and the closing phenylalanine or tryptophan. The order of the fields is CDR3 protein, CDR3 DNA, clone size, V gene, J gene, D gene. The D gene is left open where the match is weak. Only some rows state a clone size, as once, few, many or a class for expanded clones.

cdr3_aa: CASSHVAGGRGVSPLHF
cdr3_nt: TGCGCCAGCAGCCACGTGGCCGGGGGCAGGGGGGTTTCACCCCTCCACTTT
clone_size: .
v_call: TRBV4-3
j_call: TRBJ1-6
d_call: TRBD1

cdr3_aa: CASRTEYEQYF
cdr3_nt: TGTGCCAGTAGGACAGAGTACGAGCAGTACTTC
clone_size: .
v_call: TRBV27
j_call: TRBJ2-7
d_call: .

cdr3_aa: CASSSRQAYSYNEQFF
cdr3_nt: TGTGCCAGCAGCTCCCGACAGGCCTACTCCTACAATGAGCAGTTCTTC
clone_size: once
v_call: TRBV14
j_call: TRBJ2-1
d_call: .

cdr3_aa: CASSQVDSNYGYTF
cdr3_nt: TGCGCCAGCAGCCAAGTAGACAGTAACTATGGCTACACCTTC
clone_size: .
v_call: TRBV4-1
j_call: TRBJ1-2
d_call: .

cdr3_aa: CASSLDLPTSGVLAGVSYEQYF
cdr3_nt: TGCGCCAGCAGCTTGGACCTCCCCACGTCGGGGGTCCTAGCGGGGGTCTCCTACGAGCAGTACTTC
clone_size: .
v_call: TRBV5-1
j_call: TRBJ2-7
d_call: TRBD2

cdr3_aa: CASSLGQSSYNEQFF
cdr3_nt: TGCGCCAGCAGCTTGGGACAGAGCTCCTACAATGAGCAGTTCTTC
clone_size: .
v_call: TRBV5-1
j_call: TRBJ2-1
d_call: .

cdr3_aa: CASSRGRGDTEAFF
cdr3_nt: TGCGCCAGCAGCCGCGGGAGGGGGGACACTGAAGCTTTCTTT
clone_size: few
v_call: TRBV5-1
j_call: TRBJ1-1
d_call: .

cdr3_aa: CASSLRDTDTQYF
cdr3_nt: TGTGCCAGCAGCTTGCGGGACACAGATACGCAGTATTTT
clone_size: .
v_call: TRBV5-4
j_call: TRBJ2-3
d_call: .

cdr3_aa: CASSLVRDRGTYGYTF
cdr3_nt: TGTGCCAGCAGCCTGGTTCGTGACAGGGGAACCTATGGCTACACCTTC
clone_size: .
v_call: TRBV4-2
j_call: TRBJ1-2
d_call: TRBD1

cdr3_aa: CASSPRQETNYGYTF
cdr3_nt: TGTGCCAGTAGTCCACGACAGGAGACTAACTATGGCTACACCTTC
clone_size: .
v_call: TRBV19
j_call: TRBJ1-2
d_call: .

cdr3_aa: CASSQVAGGQETQYF
cdr3_nt: TGTGCCAGCAGTCAAGTAGCGGGGGGGCAAGAGACCCAGTACTTC
clone_size: .
v_call: TRBV7-3
j_call: TRBJ2-5
d_call: TRBD2

cdr3_aa: CASSQVAGVSYEQYF
cdr3_nt: TGCGCCAGCAGCCAAGTGGCAGGGGTATCCTACGAGCAGTACTTC
clone_size: once
v_call: TRBV4-3
j_call: TRBJ2-7
d_call: .

cdr3_aa: CASSLSGQDNSPLHF
cdr3_nt: TGTGCCAGCAGCTTATCGGGACAGGATAATTCACCCCTCCACTTT
clone_size: .
v_call: TRBV5-6
j_call: TRBJ1-6
d_call: TRBD1

cdr3_aa: CASSQGHSNTEAFF
cdr3_nt: TGCGCCAGCAGCCAAGGACATTCGAACACTGAAGCTTTCTTT
clone_size: few
v_call: TRBV4-3
j_call: TRBJ1-1
d_call: .

cdr3_aa: CASSLSTRQFF
cdr3_nt: TGTGCCAGCAGCTTATCTACTAGACAGTTCTTC
clone_size: few
v_call: TRBV11-2
j_call: TRBJ2-1
d_call: .

cdr3_aa: CASSSFEVINEKLFF
cdr3_nt: TGTGCCAGCAGCTCCTTTGAGGTTATTAATGAAAAACTGTTTTTT
clone_size: few
v_call: TRBV7-9
j_call: TRBJ1-4
d_call: .

cdr3_aa: CASRSSGFTLNYEQYF
cdr3_nt: TGTGCCAGCAGATCTAGCGGGTTTACCCTCAATTACGAGCAGTACTTC
clone_size: few
v_call: TRBV28
j_call: TRBJ2-7
d_call: TRBD2

cdr3_aa: CASSFDGQRQETQYF
cdr3_nt: TGTGCCAGCAGCTTCGACGGACAGAGGCAAGAGACCCAGTACTTC
clone_size: .
v_call: TRBV11-3
j_call: TRBJ2-5
d_call: .

cdr3_aa: CASSVQGLGNIQYF
cdr3_nt: TGTGCCAGCAGTGTACAGGGGTTAGGGAACATTCAGTACTTC
clone_size: .
v_call: TRBV6-1
j_call: TRBJ2-4
d_call: TRBD1

cdr3_aa: CASSDSGLAGGRRTQYF
cdr3_nt: TGTGCCAGCAGTGACTCGGGACTAGCGGGGGGGCGGCGTACGCAGTATTTT
clone_size: .
v_call: TRBV2
j_call: TRBJ2-3
d_call: TRBD2

cdr3_aa: CASSVGQGGSPLHF
cdr3_nt: TGTGCCAGCAGTGTAGGACAGGGCGGTTCACCCCTCCACTTT
clone_size: few
v_call: TRBV28
j_call: TRBJ1-6
d_call: TRBD1

cdr3_aa: CAWRGQGLTGELFF
cdr3_nt: TGTGCCTGGAGGGGACAGGGGTTGACCGGGGAGCTGTTTTTT
clone_size: .
v_call: TRBV30
j_call: TRBJ2-2
d_call: TRBD1